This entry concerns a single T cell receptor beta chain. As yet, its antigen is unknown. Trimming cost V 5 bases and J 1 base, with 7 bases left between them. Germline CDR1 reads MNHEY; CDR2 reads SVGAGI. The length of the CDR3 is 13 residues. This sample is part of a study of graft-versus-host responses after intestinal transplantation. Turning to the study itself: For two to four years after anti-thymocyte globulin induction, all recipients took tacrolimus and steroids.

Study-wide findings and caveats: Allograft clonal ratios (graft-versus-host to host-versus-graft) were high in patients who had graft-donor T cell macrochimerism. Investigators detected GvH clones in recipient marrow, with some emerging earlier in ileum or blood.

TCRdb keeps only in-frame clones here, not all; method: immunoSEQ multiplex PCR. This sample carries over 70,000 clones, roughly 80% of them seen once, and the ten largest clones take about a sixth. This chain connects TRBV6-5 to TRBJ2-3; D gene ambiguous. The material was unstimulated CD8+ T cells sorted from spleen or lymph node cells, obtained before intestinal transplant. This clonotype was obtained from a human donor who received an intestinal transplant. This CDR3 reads CASSVKGTDTQYF. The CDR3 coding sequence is TGTGCCAGCAGTGTCAAGGGCACAGATACGCAGTATTTT.